The 27 T cell receptor beta chains listed next were all sequenced from one sample in a study of identical twins. TCRdb reprocessed the 5' RACE reads with MiXCR, giving one entry per CDR3 protein. Here the sample spans approximately 490,000 distinct CDR3 sequences, approximately 20% being singletons. The same specimen was also included in a second study, on yellow fever vaccine responses in identical twins.

The specimen sequenced was CD4+ T cells sorted from blood. All receptors come from a woman aged 18 to 35 in good health.

This clonotype was observed a few times. The J gene is TRBJ2-7, the V gene TRBV11-1, with D unresolved. The CDR3 loop spans 13 amino acids. Germline CDR1 is SGHAT and CDR2 is FQDESV (reference sequence). V lost 4 bases and J lost 6, with 13 bases in between. The CDR3 reads CASSSGPYLEQYF. The CDR3 DNA sequence: TGTGCCAGCAGCTCCGGGCCATATCTCGAGCAGTACTTC.

This clonotype has a handful of counts. CDR3 in DNA: TGTGCCAGCAGCTGGACAGGCGGCCTCTCCTACAATGAGCAGTTCTTC. Translating it yields CASSWTGGLSYNEQFF. The chain uses TRBV9 and TRBJ2-1, with 7 bases lining up with TRBD1. The V segment lost 4 bases and the J segment 0 bases; nucleotides outside the gene matches: 7. This CDR3 region has 16 residues. Per germline, CDR1 SGDLS and CDR2 YYNGEE.

This clonotype has a handful of counts. The rearrangement joins TRBV5-1 to TRBJ1-1; a possible D gene is TRBD1 (5 bases). CDR3 length: 18 amino acids. Germline V gene sequence: CDR1 SGHRS, CDR2 YFSETQ. Trimming removed 4 bases from V and 0 bases from J, with 22 bases in between. For the CDR3, the DNA is TGCGCCAGCAGCCAAGACGACAGACGGCGAGTAATGAACACTGAAGCTTTCTTT. Amino acid sequence: CASSQDDRRRVMNTEAFF.

This clonotype occurred a few times. J is TRBJ2-7 and V is TRBV14, with D perhaps matching TRBD2 (6 bases). The germline gives CDR1 SGHDN, CDR2 FVKESK. This CDR3 contains 15 residues. With 2 bases removed from V and 3 bases from J, the gap between germline ends came to 14 bases. The CDR3 here is CASSQLATANYEQYF. The DNA for the CDR3 is TGTGCCAGCAGCCAACTAGCGACTGCCAACTACGAGCAGTACTTC.

The genes are TRBV7-9 and TRBJ2-1, with D possibly being TRBD2 (5 bases). CDR3 length: 13 residues. V shed 5 bases and J shed 10 bases, with 15 bases lying between them. The V gene's germline CDR1 is SEHNR and CDR2 FQNEAQ (reference sequence). CDR3 residues: CASSPSSSGEQFF. The CDR3 nucleotides are TGTGCCAGCAGCCCCTCTAGCTCCGGCGAGCAGTTCTTC.

In this sample, this clonotype turned up a few times. The rearrangement joins TRBV28 to TRBJ1-5; the D is unclear. The CDR3 covers 12 residues. Germline V lookup: CDR1 MDHEN, CDR2 SYDVKM. Trimming removed 9 bases from V and 4 bases from J, with 10 bases in between. CDR3 DNA sequence: TGTGCCAGTAATACAGCGAATCAGCCCCAGCATTTT. Protein: CASNTANQPQHF.

This clonotype has a handful of counts. This chain links TRBV12-3 or TRBV12-4 with TRBJ2-2; weak D call: TRBD1 (6 bases). CDR3 length: 13 amino acids. V gave up 6 bases and J gave up 6 bases, with 11 bases separating them. In DNA, the CDR3 is TGTGCCAGCAGAAGTACAGGGCCCGGGGAGCTGTTTTTT. This codes for CASRSTGPGELFF.

The V gene is TRBV7-8, the J gene TRBJ2-1, with 8 nucleotides matching TRBD2. In germline, CDR1 is SGHVS, CDR2 FQNEAQ. This CDR3 spans 15 amino acids. After removal of 5 bases from V and 7 bases from J, the junction contained 10 bases not matched to a gene. The CDR3 spells CASSQIAGKKNEQFF. The CDR3 DNA follows: TGTGCCAGCAGCCAGATAGCGGGAAAGAAGAATGAGCAGTTCTTC.

Only a few counts were recorded for this clonotype. In DNA form, the CDR3 reads TGTGCCAGCAGTTCACTCCTAGAGACCCAGTACTTC. This gives the protein CASSSLLETQYF. The chain uses TRBV28 and TRBJ2-5; the D is unclear. V shed 4 bases and J shed 4 bases, with 7 bases lying between them. CDR3 length: 12 residues. Germline V gene data show CDR1 as MDHEN and CDR2 as SYDVKM.

The rearrangement uses TRBV5-1 and TRBJ2-7; no clear D. The CDR3 length is 14 residues. From germline, CDR1 is SGHRS and CDR2 YFSETQ. Trimming cost V 2 bases and J 2 bases, with 11 bases left between them. As DNA, the CDR3 is TGCGCCAGCAGCTTCATTGGGGAAACCTACGAGCAGTACTTC. Translated, it gives CASSFIGETYEQYF.

The DNA of the CDR3 is TGTGCCAGCAGACGTATAGCGGGATCCGAGCAGTACTTC. Translated, it gives CASRRIAGSEQYF. V and J are TRBV12-3 or TRBV12-4 and TRBJ2-7, with TRBD2 matching over 8 bases. V dropped 6 bases and J dropped 6; count of bases not matched to a gene: 7. The CDR3 runs to 13 residues.

V is TRBV5-1 and J is TRBJ2-4; TRBD1 matches 7 bases. This CDR3 has 16 residues. V dropped 0 bases and J dropped 0; count of bases not matched to a gene: 3. Germline values: CDR1 SGHRS, CDR2 YFSETQ. The CDR3 is CASSLASGGAKNIQYF. CDR3 nucleotide sequence: TGCGCCAGCAGCTTGGCCTCAGGGGGAGCCAAAAACATTCAGTACTTC.

This clonotype has more than one count but fewer than ten. The gene calls are TRBV28 and TRBJ2-7; 8 nucleotides match TRBD1. With V trimmed by 8 bases and J by 9 bases, 0 bases remained unmatched. The CDR3 runs to 9 residues. Germline lookup yields CDR1 MDHEN and CDR2 SYDVKM. CDR3 in amino acids: CASGTGQYF. For the CDR3, the DNA is TGTGCCAGCGGGACAGGGCAGTACTTC.

The chain recombines TRBV5-1 with TRBJ2-2; D is possibly TRBD2 (6 bases). This CDR3 comprises 16 residues. Germline V gives CDR1 SGHRS, CDR2 YFSETQ. Trimming shortened V by 2 bases and J by 0 bases, and 11 bases separated the two germline ends. CDR3 region: CASSFRRGSNTGELFF. CDR3 DNA sequence: TGCGCCAGCAGCTTCCGGCGGGGCTCGAACACCGGGGAGCTGTTTTTT.

This clonotype was seen only once. The genes are TRBV24-1 and TRBJ2-2, with D hard to call. Trimming cost V 8 bases and J 4 bases, with 13 bases left between them. The CDR3 runs 14 residues. Germline loops: CDR1 KGHDR, CDR2 SFDVKD. CDR3 protein: CATTGQWGTGELFF. The CDR3 region has the DNA TGTGCCACCACTGGGCAGTGGGGCACCGGGGAGCTGTTTTTT.

The chain has TRBV12-3 or TRBV12-4 and TRBJ2-1, with 9 bases lining up with TRBD2. The CDR3 runs 14 residues. V lost 4 bases and J lost 10; bases outside the gene matches: 8. CDR3 region: CASSSRLAAGEQFF. For the CDR3, the DNA is TGTGCCAGCAGTTCCCGACTAGCGGCCGGAGAGCAGTTCTTC.

The V gene is TRBV2, the J gene TRBJ1-5; D call uncertain. This CDR3 has 17 residues. V lost 7 bases and J lost 0, with 19 bases in between. Germline loops: CDR1 SNHLY, CDR2 FYNNEI. CDR3 bases: TGTGCCAGCATCCGGACGGACTCTGGCAATAGCAATCAGCCCCAGCATTTT. Translating gives CASIRTDSGNSNQPQHF. Full variable domain (rest looked up from reference TRBV2 and TRBJ1-5): EPEVTQTPSHQVTQMGQEVILRCVPISNHLYFYWYRQILGQKVEFLVSFYNNEISEKSEIFDDQFSVERPDGSNFTLKIRSTKLEDSAMYFCASIRTDSGNSNQPQHFGDGTRLSIL.

The chain combines TRBV20-1 with TRBJ1-2; D is undetermined. The CDR3 spans 14 residues. CDR1 is DFQATT, CDR2 SNEGSKA, per germline (reference sequence). V gave up 3 bases and J gave up 0 bases, with 11 bases separating them. As DNA, the CDR3 is TGCAGTGCTAGCGTAGCCCAAGCTAACTATGGCTACACCTTC. Protein: CSASVAQANYGYTF.

In this sample, this clonotype turned up a few times. The chain carries TRBV5-1 and TRBJ2-5; D is uncertain. The CDR3 has 13 residues. Deletions cut 0 bases from V and 5 bases from J, with 8 bases between. In germline, CDR1 is SGHRS, CDR2 YFSETQ. The CDR3 region is CASSLAPLETQYF. CDR3 coding DNA: TGCGCCAGCAGCTTGGCCCCTCTGGAGACCCAGTACTTC.

This chain connects TRBV20-1 to TRBJ1-5; D perhaps matches TRBD1 (6 bases). Germline V gene data show CDR1 as DFQATT and CDR2 as SNEGSKA (reference sequence). This CDR3 has 15 residues. V was clipped by 3 bases and J by 9 bases, with 21 bases between them. The chain's CDR3 is CSASQKTMTGGPQHF. CDR3 DNA sequence: TGCAGTGCTAGTCAGAAGACTATGACAGGTGGGCCCCAGCATTTT.

The chain employs TRBV28 and TRBJ1-5, with D unresolved. Germline loops: CDR1 MDHEN, CDR2 SYDVKM. V dropped 3 bases and J dropped 9 bases, with 6 bases sitting between them. The length of the CDR3 is 11 residues. CDR3 region: CASSFKPPQHF. The CDR3 bases are TGTGCCAGCAGTTTTAAACCGCCCCAGCATTTT.

The V gene is TRBV20-1, the J gene TRBJ2-3; 11 nucleotides match TRBD1. The CDR3 is 16 amino acids. V gave up 6 bases and J gave up 3 bases; unmatched junction bases: 11. CDR1 is DFQATT, CDR2 SNEGSKA, per germline (reference sequence). The CDR3 reads CSAHPGGTGGTDTQYF. CDR3 coding DNA: TGCAGTGCCCACCCTGGGGGGACAGGGGGAACAGATACGCAGTATTTT.

The chain combines TRBV6-5 with TRBJ2-3; D could derive from TRBD1 or TRBD2 (5 bases each). V lost 4 bases and J lost 8, with 13 bases in between. This CDR3 contains 13 residues. Germline V lookup: CDR1 MNHEY, CDR2 SVGAGI. The CDR3 bases are TGTGCCAGCAGTTTACTAGTTGACAGTACGCAGTATTTT. Its protein product is CASSLLVDSTQYF.

This chain joins TRBV7-9 and TRBJ2-7; TRBD2 is a possible D gene (5 bases). Trimming stripped 3 bases from V and 6 bases from J, with 9 bases between. The V gene's germline CDR1 is SEHNR and CDR2 FQNEAQ (reference sequence). This CDR3 is built from 12 residues. CDR3 region: CASSFSAGEQYF. The CDR3, as DNA: TGTGCCAGCAGCTTTTCGGCGGGCGAGCAGTACTTC.

This clonotype has only a few counts. The chain recombines TRBV7-8 with TRBJ1-5; 8 bases fit TRBD1. CDR1 SGHVS and CDR2 FQNEAQ come from the germline V gene. The junction had 3 bases not matched to a gene; V was cut back by 4 bases and J by 4 bases. The CDR3 spans 14 residues. CDR3 nucleotide sequence: TGTGCCAGCAGCTCTTACAGGGGGAATCAGCCCCAGCATTTT. This codes for CASSSYRGNQPQHF.

V usage is TRBV7-9 and J usage is TRBJ1-1; D not resolved. This CDR3 contains 13 residues. Trimming stripped 5 bases from V and 1 base from J, with 8 bases between. The V gene's germline CDR1 is SEHNR and CDR2 FQNEAQ (reference sequence). CDR3 DNA sequence: TGTGCCAGCAGCCTCCATCCGAACACTGAAGCTTTCTTT. Amino acids: CASSLHPNTEAFF.

The chain combines TRBV20-1 with TRBJ2-7; D is uncertain. V shed 0 bases and J shed 2 bases, with 8 bases lying between them. The CDR3 is 13 amino acids. Looked up from germline, CDR1 is DFQATT and CDR2 is SNEGSKA (reference sequence). The CDR3 loop is CSARDPTTYEQYF. The CDR3 nucleotides are TGCAGTGCTAGAGATCCCACGACCTACGAGCAGTACTTC.